This T cell receptor (beta chain) was sequenced in a study of PD-1 blockade in classical Hodgkin lymphoma. V was pared by 5 bases and J by 2 bases, with 13 bases between. The CDR3 contains 14 residues. From germline, CDR1 is MNHEY and CDR2 SMNVEV (reference sequence). A note on this clone: The antigen is unknown.

Study observations and caveats: The origin of the repertoire differences remains undefined, with disease activity or prior therapy as possible causes. Diminished baseline TCR diversity has been reported in newly diagnosed patients relative to healthy donors. Complete responders' baseline diversity resembled that of newly diagnosed patients.

Profiled with immunoSEQ multiplex PCR; TCRdb holds only in-frame clones, not every one. Of fewer than 15,000 clones listed, about 61% are singletons. All patients relapsed after autologous stem cell transplantation, and brentuximab vedotin exposure varied. The rearrangement joins TRBV27 to TRBJ2-7, with D perhaps matching TRBD2 (6 bases). The sample here was peripheral blood mononuclear cells (PBMCs), taken at baseline. This TCR came from a human donor with classical Hodgkin lymphoma. CDR3 sequence reads: CASSRREMAYEQYF. The CDR3 coding sequence is TGTGCCAGCAGTCGCCGGGAGATGGCCTACGAGCAGTACTTC.